Listed below are T cell receptor beta chains from one sample, sequenced in a study of technical replicates of blood from several donors. Sequencing used immunoSEQ multiplex PCR; TCRdb keeps in-frame clones, though not all of them. Of some 50,000 clones listed, about 95% were seen once; the top ten hold about 0.2%. The specimen sequenced was T cells isolated from PBMCs. The receptors stem from a human donor in good health. The CDR3 runs from the conserved cysteine through the conserved F or W. The D gene is left open where the match is weak. Some rows have no size entry. The others give once, few or many, or a class for an expanded clone.

NA	TRBV5-1	TRBJ1-1	NA	TGCGCCAGCAGCTTTACGTCAGGGGCAGGGACTGAAGCTTTCTTT	CASSFTSGAGTEAFF
TRBD2	TRBV11-2	TRBJ2-6	NA	TGTGCCAGCAGGCGGGGGGTAACTTCTGGGGCCAACGTCCTGACTTTC	CASRRGVTSGANVLTF
TRBD1	TRBV10-2	TRBJ1-2	NA	TGCGCCAGCAGTGAGTCGACGAGGGGGCTCTTCTATGGCTACACCTTC	CASSESTRGLFYGYTF
NA	TRBV7-6	TRBJ1-3	NA	TGTGCCAGCAGCGGAAGGGGGGGATTTGGAAACACCATATATTTT	CASSGRGGFGNTIYF
TRBD1	TRBV11-2	TRBJ2-1	NA	TGTGCCAGCAGCTTACCAGGGGGCAATGAGCAGTTCTTC	CASSLPGGNEQFF
NA	TRBV28	TRBJ1-5	NA	TGTGCCAGCAGCACTGCGGGCGCCGGCAATCAGCCCCAGCATTTT	CASSTAGAGNQPQHF
TRBD2	TRBV5-6	TRBJ2-1	once	TGTGCCAGCAGCCGGCGGACTAGCGGGTACAATGAGCAGTTCTTC	CASSRRTSGYNEQFF
NA	TRBV28	TRBJ1-3	NA	TGTGCCAGCAGTTTGTTGGACGGGCGGGACACCATATATTTT	CASSLLDGRDTIYF
NA	TRBV6-5	TRBJ1-6	few	TGTGCCAGCAGTTACTCGAGGGGGAGAGACTCACCCCTCCACTTT	CASSYSRGRDSPLHF
TRBD1	TRBV11-2	TRBJ2-5	NA	TGTGCCAGCAGCTTAGACAGGGGGCGAGAGACCCAGTACTTC	CASSLDRGRETQYF
TRBD2	TRBV7-6	TRBJ2-5	NA	TGTGCCAGCAGCTTCGGACTAGCGGGGGGGCAAGAGACCCAGTACTTC	CASSFGLAGGQETQYF
TRBD1	TRBV18	TRBJ1-1	NA	TGTGCCAGCTCACCCAGGGGGCCCACCCCAATGAACACTGAAGCTTTCTTT	CASSPRGPTPMNTEAFF
NA	TRBV5-1	TRBJ2-3	NA	TGCGCCAGCAGCTTGGAGGTGGAGCGTACTGGAGATACGCAGTATTTT	CASSLEVERTGDTQYF
TRBD2	TRBV28	TRBJ2-7	NA	TGTGCCAGCAGTTTAAGGGGCGGGAGGCGTTACTTC	CASSLRGGRRYF
NA	TRBV29-1	TRBJ1-2	NA	TGCAGCGGGGACTTGGAGGGCTACACCTTC	CSGDLEGYTF
TRBD1	TRBV18	TRBJ2-7	NA	TGTGCCAGCCACAGGGCGGGACAGGGGTCCTACGAGCAGTACTTC	CASHRAGQGSYEQYF
NA	TRBV7-9	TRBJ2-7	NA	TGTGCCAGCAGCCCAGGCCGGGGTAACGAGCAGTACTTC	CASSPGRGNEQYF
NA	TRBV10-3	TRBJ2-3	NA	TGTGCCACCGTAGCGCCCCGTTCCGATACGCAGTATTTT	CATVAPRSDTQYF
TRBD1	TRBV7-8	TRBJ2-7	NA	TGTGCCAGCAGCCGCCGGGACAGGGCCTACGAGCAGTACTTC	CASSRRDRAYEQYF
NA	TRBV10-1	TRBJ2-1	once	TGCGCCAGCAGTGTCGGTAGCGGTGACTACAATGAGCAGTTCTTC	CASSVGSGDYNEQFF
TRBD2	TRBV7-9	TRBJ2-2	NA	TGTGCCAGCAGCCCAACAGCGGGGGATGCCGGGGAGCTGTTTTTT	CASSPTAGDAGELFF
NA	TRBV29-1	TRBJ2-4	few	TGCAGCGTTGAAGTTCCGGAGGGAGCCAAAAACATTCAGTACTTC	CSVEVPEGAKNIQYF
NA	TRBV5-1	TRBJ1-3	NA	TGCGCCAGCAGCTTGGGGAGCTCTGGAAACACCATATATTTT	CASSLGSSGNTIYF
TRBD1	TRBV11-2	TRBJ1-6	NA	TGTGCCAGCAGCTTAGGGCCGGGACAGGTGCTCCACTTT	CASSLGPGQVLHF
NA	TRBV10-1	TRBJ2-3	NA	TGCGCCAGCAGTTCCAGCGGAGTCCCCACAGATACGCAGTATTTT	CASSSSGVPTDTQYF
NA	TRBV29-1	TRBJ2-2	once	TGCAGCGCGCCGGGAAAGGGGGAGCTGTTTTTT	CSAPGKGELFF
NA	TRBV9	TRBJ2-5	NA	TGTGCCAGCAGCGTAAGCGGCCGCGGCCAAGAGACCCAGTACTTC	CASSVSGRGQETQYF
NA	TRBV7-2	TRBJ2-7	NA	TGTGCCAGCAGCTCTCCCCCAGTAACCTACGAGCAGTACTTC	CASSSPPVTYEQYF
NA	TRBV11-2	TRBJ2-3	NA	TGTGCCAGCAGCTTTGACAGGAGCGCAGATACGCAGTATTTT	CASSFDRSADTQYF
NA	TRBV28	TRBJ1-3	NA	TGTGCCAGCAGTTTGACAGGCCCAGCTGGAAACACCATATATTTT	CASSLTGPAGNTIYF
TRBD1	TRBV5-1	TRBJ2-1	NA	TGCGCCAGCAGCTTCGGGACAGACTTGAATGAGCAGTTCTTC	CASSFGTDLNEQFF
TRBD2	TRBV5-1	TRBJ2-1	once	TGCGCCAGCAGCCCCAGACGACTAGCGGGAGGTAGCTCCTACAATGAGCAGTTCTTC	CASSPRRLAGGSSYNEQFF
TRBD2	TRBV7-8	TRBJ2-5	NA	TGTGCCAGCAGCTTAGAACGGGGGGGCCGTGAGACCCAGTACTTC	CASSLERGGRETQYF
TRBD1	TRBV5-1	TRBJ1-4	NA	TGCGCCAGCAGCTCGGGAGGGACAGGGTATGAAAAACTGTTTTTT	CASSSGGTGYEKLFF
TRBD2	TRBV5-4	TRBJ2-3	NA	TGTGCCAGCAGCTTGGGGTTAGCGGGAGGAGGGGGCACAGATACGCAGTATTTT	CASSLGLAGGGGTDTQYF
TRBD2	TRBV28	TRBJ2-1	NA	TGTGCCAGCAGTTTGGCTAGCGGGATTAACGAGCAGTTCTTC	CASSLASGINEQFF
NA	TRBV5-1	TRBJ1-1	NA	TGCGCCAGCAGCGGAGTGGGGGGGACTGAAGCTTTCTTT	CASSGVGGTEAFF
TRBD1	TRBV6-5	TRBJ2-5	NA	TGTGCCAGCAGTGGGGACAGGGGTCGGGGGACCCAGTACTTC	CASSGDRGRGTQYF
TRBD1	TRBV13	TRBJ1-6	NA	TGTGCCAGCAGCCTCACAGGGGGAGATTCACCCCTCCACTTT	CASSLTGGDSPLHF
TRBD1	TRBV5-1	TRBJ2-5	NA	TGCGCCAGCAGCAGGGGACAGGGTCAAGAGACCCAGTACTTC	CASSRGQGQETQYF
NA	TRBV15	TRBJ2-7	NA	TGTGCCACCAGCAGCCGGGACACAATCTACGAGCAGTACTTC	CATSSRDTIYEQYF